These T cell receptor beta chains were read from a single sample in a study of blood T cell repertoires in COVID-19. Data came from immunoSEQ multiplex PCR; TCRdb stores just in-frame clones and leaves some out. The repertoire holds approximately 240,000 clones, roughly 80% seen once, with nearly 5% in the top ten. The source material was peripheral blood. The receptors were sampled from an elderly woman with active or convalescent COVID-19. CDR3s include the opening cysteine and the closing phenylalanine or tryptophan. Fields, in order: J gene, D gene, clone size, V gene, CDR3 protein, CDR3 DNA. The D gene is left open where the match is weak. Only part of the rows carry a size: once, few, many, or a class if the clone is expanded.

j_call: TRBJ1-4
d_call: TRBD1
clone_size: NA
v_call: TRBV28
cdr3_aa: CASSLAGGYEKLFF
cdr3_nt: TGTGCCAGCAGTTTGGCAGGGGGTTATGAAAAACTGTTTTTT

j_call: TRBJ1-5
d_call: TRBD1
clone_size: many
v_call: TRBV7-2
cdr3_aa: CASSPGGTSQQPQHF
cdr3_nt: TGTGCCAGCAGCCCAGGGGGGACATCTCAACAGCCCCAGCATTTT

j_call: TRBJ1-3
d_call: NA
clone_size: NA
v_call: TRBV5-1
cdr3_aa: CASSLGASSGNTIYF
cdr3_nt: TGCGCCAGCAGCTTGGGGGCCAGCTCTGGAAACACCATATATTTT

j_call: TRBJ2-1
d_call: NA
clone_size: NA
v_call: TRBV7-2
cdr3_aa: CASSPPSLYNEQFF
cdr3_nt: TGTGCCAGCAGCCCCCCCAGTTTGTACAATGAGCAGTTCTTC

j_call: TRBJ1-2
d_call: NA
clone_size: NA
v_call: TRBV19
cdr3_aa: CASSIGQKYYGYTF
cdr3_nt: TGTGCCAGTAGTATCGGACAGAAATACTATGGCTACACCTTC

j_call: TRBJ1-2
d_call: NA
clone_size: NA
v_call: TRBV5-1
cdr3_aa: CASSFNQGYDGYTF
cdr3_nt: TGCGCCAGCAGCTTCAATCAGGGGTACGATGGCTACACCTTC

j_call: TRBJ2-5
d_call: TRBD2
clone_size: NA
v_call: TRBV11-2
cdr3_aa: CASSTGASGGQQETQYF
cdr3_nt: TGTGCCAGCAGCACAGGGGCTAGCGGGGGCCAACAAGAGACCCAGTACTTC

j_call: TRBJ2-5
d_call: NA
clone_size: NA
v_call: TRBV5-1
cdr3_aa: CASSLVGVGTQYF
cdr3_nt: TGCGCCAGCAGCTTGGTCGGGGTCGGGACCCAGTACTTC

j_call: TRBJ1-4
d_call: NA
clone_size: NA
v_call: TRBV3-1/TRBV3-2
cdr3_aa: CASSQSYRATNEKLFF
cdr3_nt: TGTGCCAGCAGCCAATCCTACAGGGCAACTAATGAAAAACTGTTTTTT

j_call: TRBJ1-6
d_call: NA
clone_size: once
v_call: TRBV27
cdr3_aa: CASSSHLVLGDPLGSPLHF
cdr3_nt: TGTGCCAGCAGTTCGCATCTAGTATTAGGGGATCCACTGGGTTCACCCCTCCACTTT